This is a list of T cell receptor beta chains from one sample in a study of cytomegalovirus exposure and HLA in healthy donors. Profiled with immunoSEQ multiplex PCR; TCRdb holds only in-frame clones, not every one. Of about 140,000 clones in the sample, about 80% are singletons; the top ten hold approximately 1.2%. The sequenced sample consisted of PBMCs. The receptors here all came from a male donor in good health and CMV-seropositive. CDR3s include the opening cysteine and the closing phenylalanine or tryptophan. D genes are given only for firm matches. Clone size is given for some rows only: seen once, a few or many times, or a class if the clone is expanded.

size: .; J: TRBJ2-1; D: TRBD1; V: TRBV6-1; DNA: TGTGCCAGCAGTGAAGCTACAGGGGGGTACAATGAGCAGTTCTTC; CDR3: CASSEATGGYNEQFF
size: .; J: TRBJ1-4; D: .; V: TRBV5-6; DNA: TGTGCCAGCAGCTTAACCCCCAGGCTTAATGAAAAACTGTTTTTT; CDR3: CASSLTPRLNEKLFF
size: once; J: TRBJ2-1; D: TRBD2; V: TRBV18; DNA: TGTGCCAGCTCACCACTTGTACGGGAGGGCGAGGAGCAGTTCTTC; CDR3: CASSPLVREGEEQFF
size: .; J: TRBJ2-4; D: .; V: TRBV18; DNA: TGTGCCAGCTCACCACCGGCGCACAGGGTCAAAAACATTCAGTACTTC; CDR3: CASSPPAHRVKNIQYF
size: .; J: TRBJ2-7; D: TRBD1; V: TRBV29-1; DNA: TGCAGCGTTTACGCCGGGACAGCAGCCTACGAGCAGTACTTC; CDR3: CSVYAGTAAYEQYF
size: .; J: TRBJ2-1; D: TRBD2; V: TRBV7-2; DNA: TGTGCCAGCAGCTTAGGACTAGCGGGGGGCGATGAGCAGTTCTTC; CDR3: CASSLGLAGGDEQFF
size: .; J: TRBJ1-2; D: .; V: TRBV7-2; DNA: TGTGCCAGCAGCCCGTCGGAGGGCGGCTATGGCTACACCTTC; CDR3: CASSPSEGGYGYTF
size: .; J: TRBJ2-3; D: .; V: TRBV15; DNA: TGTGCCACCAGCAGAGAATATGGGAGGTCCGTCACGGATACGCAGTATTTT; CDR3: CATSREYGRSVTDTQYF
size: .; J: TRBJ2-5; D: .; V: TRBV5-1; DNA: TGCGCCAGCAGCCCCGGACAGACAGAGACCCAGTACTTC; CDR3: CASSPGQTETQYF
size: .; J: TRBJ1-2; D: .; V: TRBV5-1; DNA: TGCGCCAGCAGCTTGCTGTCCGGGATTAACTATGGCTACACCTTC; CDR3: CASSLLSGINYGYTF
size: few; J: TRBJ1-5; D: .; V: TRBV28; DNA: TGTGCCAGCAGTTTATTCAGGGTTGGTAAGCCCCAGCATTTT; CDR3: CASSLFRVGKPQHF
size: once; J: TRBJ2-3; D: .; V: TRBV30; DNA: TGTGCCTGGTCCCAGGGCGCTAGCACAGATACGCAGTATTTT; CDR3: CAWSQGASTDTQYF